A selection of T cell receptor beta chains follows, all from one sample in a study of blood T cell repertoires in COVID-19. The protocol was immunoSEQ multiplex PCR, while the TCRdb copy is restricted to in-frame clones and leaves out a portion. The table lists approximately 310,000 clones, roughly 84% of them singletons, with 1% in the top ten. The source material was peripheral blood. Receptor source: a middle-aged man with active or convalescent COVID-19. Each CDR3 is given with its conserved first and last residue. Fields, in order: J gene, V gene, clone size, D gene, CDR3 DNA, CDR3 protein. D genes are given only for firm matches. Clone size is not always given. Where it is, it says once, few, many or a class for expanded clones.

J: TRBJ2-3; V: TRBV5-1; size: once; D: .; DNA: TGCGCCAGCAGCCCCCCCGAACATTCAGATACGCAGTATTTT; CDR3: CASSPPEHSDTQYF
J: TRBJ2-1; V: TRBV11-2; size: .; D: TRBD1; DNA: TGTGCCACCGGGACAGGGATAAGGAATGAGCAGTTCTTC; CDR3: CATGTGIRNEQFF
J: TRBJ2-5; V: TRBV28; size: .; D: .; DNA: TGTGCCAGCAGTTTGGGGAGAAGAGAGACCCAGTACTTC; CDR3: CASSLGRRETQYF
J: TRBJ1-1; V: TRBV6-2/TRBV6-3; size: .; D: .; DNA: TGTGCCAGCAGTTACGAGGGGGACACTGAAGCTTTCTTT; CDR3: CASSYEGDTEAFF
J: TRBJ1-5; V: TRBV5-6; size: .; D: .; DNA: TGTGCCAGCAGCTCGAGGGCAAGCAATCAGCCCCAGCATTTT; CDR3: CASSSRASNQPQHF
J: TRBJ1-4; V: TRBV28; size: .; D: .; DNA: TGTGCCAGCAGTTTATGGGAAACGAGTGGAGTTTCAACTAATGAAAAACTGTTTTTT; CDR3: CASSLWETSGVSTNEKLFF
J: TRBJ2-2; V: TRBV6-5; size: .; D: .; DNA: TGTGCCAGCAGTTCGGAGTCTCCGAACACCGGGGAGCTGTTTTTT; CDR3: CASSSESPNTGELFF
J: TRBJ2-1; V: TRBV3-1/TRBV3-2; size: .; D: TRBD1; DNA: TGTGCCAGCAGCCAAGGACAGGGGGTTGACAATGAGCAGTTCTTC; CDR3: CASSQGQGVDNEQFF
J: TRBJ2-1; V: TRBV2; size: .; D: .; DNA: TGTGCCAGCAAAAGCGGCGTCAACAATGAGCAGTTCTTC; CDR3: CASKSGVNNEQFF
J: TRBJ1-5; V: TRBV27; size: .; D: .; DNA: TGTGCCAGCAGACCTAGTTTATTTGGGTACAATCAGCCCCAGCATTTT; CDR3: CASRPSLFGYNQPQHF
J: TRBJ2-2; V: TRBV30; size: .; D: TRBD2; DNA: TGTGCCTGGAGGTGGACTAGCGGGAGGTACGGGGAGCTGTTTTTT; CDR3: CAWRWTSGRYGELFF
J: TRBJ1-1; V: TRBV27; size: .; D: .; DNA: TGTGCCAGCAGTTTTGGCGCGGGGCAAGCTTTCTTT; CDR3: CASSFGAGQAFF
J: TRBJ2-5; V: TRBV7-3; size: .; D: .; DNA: TGTGCCAGCAGCTTCCACAGGTACCAAGAGACCCAGTACTTC; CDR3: CASSFHRYQETQYF
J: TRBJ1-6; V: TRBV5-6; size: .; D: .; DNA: TGTGCCAGCAGCCGGCAAAGGAGGGTTGATTCACCCCTCCACTTT; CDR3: CASSRQRRVDSPLHF
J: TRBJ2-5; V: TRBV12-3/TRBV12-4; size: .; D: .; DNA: TGTGCCAGCAGTTTAGGAGTTTTGGAGACCCAGTACTTC; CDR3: CASSLGVLETQYF
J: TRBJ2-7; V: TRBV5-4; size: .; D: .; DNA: TGTGCCAGCAGCTCCGCCTTCGGACAGCGTAACTCCTACGAGCAGTACTTC; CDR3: CASSSAFGQRNSYEQYF
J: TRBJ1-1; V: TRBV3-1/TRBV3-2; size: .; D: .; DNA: TGTGCCAGCAGCCTAACTATGAACACTGAAGCTTTCTTT; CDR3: CASSLTMNTEAFF
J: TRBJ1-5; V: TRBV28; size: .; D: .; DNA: TGTGCCAGCAGCCCCTACGGTCAGCCCCAGCATTTT; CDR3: CASSPYGQPQHF
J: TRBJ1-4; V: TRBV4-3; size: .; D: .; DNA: TGCGCCAGCAGCCAGCCCTCCTGGGGCGGCGGTGAAAAACTGTTTTTT; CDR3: CASSQPSWGGGEKLFF
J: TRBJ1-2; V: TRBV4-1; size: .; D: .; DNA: TGCGCCAGCAGCCAAGGGACAGCCAGTAAGACCTTC; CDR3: CASSQGTASKTF
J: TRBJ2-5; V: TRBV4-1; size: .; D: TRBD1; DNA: TGCGCCAGCAGCCAAGGGGACAGGGGCGGCCCTGGGGGCCAAGAGACCCAGTACTTC; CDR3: CASSQGDRGGPGGQETQYF
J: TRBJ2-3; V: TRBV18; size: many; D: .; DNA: TGTGCCAGCTCACCCCAACTAGGAGCTAACACAGATACGCAGTATTTT; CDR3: CASSPQLGANTDTQYF
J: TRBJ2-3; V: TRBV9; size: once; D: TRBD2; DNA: TGTGCCAGCAGCTTACGTGCGCGAGGGACTAGCAGCACAGATACGCAGTATTTT; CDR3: CASSLRARGTSSTDTQYF
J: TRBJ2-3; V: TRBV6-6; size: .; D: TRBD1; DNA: TGTGCCAGCAGTTACTTGAGACAGGGGGCAGATACGCAGTATTTT; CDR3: CASSYLRQGADTQYF
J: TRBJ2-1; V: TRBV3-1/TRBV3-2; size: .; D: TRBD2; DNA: TGTGCCAGCAGCCAAGGGACTAGCGGGGCGTACAATGAGCAGTTCTTC; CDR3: CASSQGTSGAYNEQFF
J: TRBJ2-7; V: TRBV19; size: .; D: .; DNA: TGTGCCAGTAGCCGACAGGTTTCCTCCTACGAGCAGTACTTC; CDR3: CASSRQVSSYEQYF